This TCR beta chain was sequenced for a study of blood T cell repertoires in COVID-19. CDR1 and CDR2 from the germline V gene are SGHDT and YYEEEE. With 0 bases clipped from V and 7 bases from J, the junction kept 16 bases outside the gene matches. This CDR3 has 18 amino acids. Measured with immunoSEQ multiplex PCR; TCRdb has only the in-frame clones, and not every one. The sample holds roughly 200,000 clones, 80% to 90% seen once. Participants spanned ages about 18 to 100 years and resided in 24 US areas. Sequencing input: PBMCs or T cells enriched from blood (not recorded which). The receptor was derived from a middle-aged woman with acute COVID-19. V gene TRBV5-6 combines with J gene TRBJ2-1; 7 nucleotides line up with TRBD2. The CDR3 reads CASSLGPVAGEARNEQFF. The CDR3 DNA reads as TGTGCCAGCAGCTTGGGGCCTGTGGCGGGGGAAGCAAGGAATGAGCAGTTCTTC.